These 7 T cell receptor beta chains were all obtained from the same sample, sequenced in a study of blood T cell repertoires in COVID-19. TCRdb keeps only in-frame clones here, not all; method: immunoSEQ multiplex PCR. This table has roughly 200,000 clones, around 80% appearing once. Sequencing was carried out using peripheral blood. These receptors were obtained from a woman of 80 years or more with active or convalescent COVID-19.

The V gene is TRBV6-2 or TRBV6-3, the J gene TRBJ2-3; no definite D call. Germline lookup yields CDR1 MNHEY and CDR2 SVGEGT. The CDR3 loop spans 13 amino acids. V lost 4 bases and J lost 2, with 7 bases in between. In nucleotides, the CDR3 is TGTGCCAGCAGTTTATCCGTCACAGATACGCAGTATTTT. Its protein is CASSLSVTDTQYF.

The genes are TRBV4-2 and TRBJ1-5, with 7 bases aligning to TRBD1. In germline, CDR1 is LGHNA, CDR2 YNFKEQ. V dropped 1 base and J dropped 8; count of bases not matched to a gene: 11. This CDR3 is 16 amino acids long. CDR3 in DNA: TGTGCCAGCAGCCAAGGAAACTCAGGGGGGATGGAGCCCCAGCATTTT. Translating gives CASSQGNSGGMEPQHF.

This chain uses TRBV28 with TRBJ2-7; possibly TRBD1 for D (6 bases). Between the trimmed V and J ends, which lost 9 bases and 3 bases, there was a span of 24 bases. Per the germline V gene, CDR1 is MDHEN and CDR2 is SYDVKM. This CDR3 is 16 amino acids long. CDR3 sequence: CASRSPGQRMNYEQYF. CDR3 DNA: TGTGCCAGTAGAAGCCCGGGACAACGTATGAACTACGAGCAGTACTTC.

The chain combines TRBV1 with TRBJ2-1; TRBD2 reflects the table's D call only, with no check against the DNA. TRBV1 constitutes a pseudogene. This CDR3 spans 17 amino acids. The CDR3: CTSSHKSRGALIYEQFF. The DNA of the CDR3 is TGCACCAGCAGCCATAAGTCGCGGGGGGCGCTAATCTATGAGCAGTTCTTC.

The chain uses TRBV9 and TRBJ2-3, with TRBD1 matching over 7 bases. The CDR3 is 14 amino acids. CDR1 and CDR2 from the germline V gene are SGDLS and YYNGEE. J lost 6 bases, V lost 4 bases, and 8 bases had no gene match. The CDR3 region has the DNA TGTGCCAGCAGCCAGAGACAGGGTGGGGATACGCAGTATTTT. Translated, it gives CASSQRQGGDTQYF.

DNA for the CDR3: TGCAGTGCTAGTAACAGAATGGAGGTAGTAAACATTCAGTACTTC. Protein: CSASNRMEVVNIQYF. V usage is TRBV20-1 and J usage is TRBJ2-4, with D possibly matching TRBD2 (5 bases). Trimming stripped 3 bases from V and 6 bases from J, with 18 bases between. Germline loops: CDR1 DFQATT, CDR2 SNEGSKA (reference sequence). The CDR3 sequence is 15 residues long.

The rearrangement uses TRBV24-1 and TRBJ1-4; 7 bases are a match to TRBD1. In germline, CDR1 is KGHDR, CDR2 SFDVKD. J lost 8 bases, V lost 6 bases, and 5 bases had no gene match. The CDR3 extends over 13 amino acids. This CDR3 is CATSPRGEEKLFF. The CDR3 DNA follows: TGTGCCACCAGTCCCAGGGGGGAGGAAAAACTGTTTTTT.